This TCR beta chain originates from a study of T cell repertoires in cytomegalovirus infection. MiXCR was run by TCRdb on the reads, yielding one entry per CDR3 protein. The sample lists around 360,000 distinct CDR3 sequences, approximately 35% occurring once. Germline-derived CDR1 and CDR2 are DFQATT and SNEGSKA (reference sequence). The CDR3 contains 12 residues. The V end lost 1 base, the J end lost 2 bases, and 6 bases lay between the germline ends. For this clonotype: Its target is not known.

The sequence came from a human donor in good health (CMV status not recorded). Some clones in this sample may be carry-over from other donors' samples. The V gene is TRBV20-1, the J gene TRBJ2-7, with D perhaps TRBD1 or TRBD2 (5 bases each). The sample was cultured PBMCs, taken from culture after CMV antigen stimulation. CDR3 amino acids: CSARVGAYEQYF. The CDR3 DNA sequence: TGCAGTGCTAGAGTGGGGGCCTACGAGCAGTACTTC.